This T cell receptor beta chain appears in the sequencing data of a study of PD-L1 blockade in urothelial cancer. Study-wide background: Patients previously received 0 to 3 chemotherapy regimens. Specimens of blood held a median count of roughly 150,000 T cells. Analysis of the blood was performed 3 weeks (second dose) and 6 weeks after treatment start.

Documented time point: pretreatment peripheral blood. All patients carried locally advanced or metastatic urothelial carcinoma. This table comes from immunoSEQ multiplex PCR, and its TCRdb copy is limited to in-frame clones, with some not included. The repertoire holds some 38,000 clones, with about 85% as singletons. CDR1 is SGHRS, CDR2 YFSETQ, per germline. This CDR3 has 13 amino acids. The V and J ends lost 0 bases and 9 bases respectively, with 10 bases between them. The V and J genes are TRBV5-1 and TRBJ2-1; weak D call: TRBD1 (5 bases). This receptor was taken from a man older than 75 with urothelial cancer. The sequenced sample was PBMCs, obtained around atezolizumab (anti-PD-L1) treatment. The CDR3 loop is CASSLGQGGEQFF. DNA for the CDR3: TGCGCCAGCAGCTTGGGTCAGGGCGGTGAGCAGTTCTTC.